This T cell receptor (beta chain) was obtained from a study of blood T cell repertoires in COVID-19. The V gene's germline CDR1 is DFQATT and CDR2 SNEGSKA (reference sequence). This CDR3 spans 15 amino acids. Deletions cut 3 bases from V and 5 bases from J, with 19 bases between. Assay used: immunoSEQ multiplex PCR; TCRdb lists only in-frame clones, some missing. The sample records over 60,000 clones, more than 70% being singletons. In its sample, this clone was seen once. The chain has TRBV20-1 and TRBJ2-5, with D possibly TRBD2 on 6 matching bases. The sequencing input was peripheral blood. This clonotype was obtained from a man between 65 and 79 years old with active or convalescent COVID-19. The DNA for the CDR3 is TGCAGTGCTAGTCGGGCCCTTGGAGGGTGGGAGACCCAGTACTTC. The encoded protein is CSASRALGGWETQYF.